The entry below gives a single TCR beta chain sequence along with its context. Its antigen is unknown. V was clipped by 6 bases and J by 2 bases; unmatched bases: 4. The CDR3 has 14 residues. Germline V gene sequence: CDR1 LNHDA, CDR2 SQIVND (reference sequence). The data were taken from a study of cytomegalovirus exposure and HLA in healthy donors. Study-level points and caveats: Rare sequences made up most TCRs, while some public TCRs were found in many donors. The study recorded fewer than 200 TCR beta chains that were cytomegalovirus-associated.

Profiled with immunoSEQ multiplex PCR; TCRdb holds only in-frame clones, not every one. The sample carries tens of thousands of clones, about 93% recorded once. The donors were members of the roughly 120-subject validation cohort (separate from the approximately 670-subject first cohort). This chain connects TRBV19 to TRBJ1-5, with TRBD1 matching over 7 bases. Source material: PBMCs. This sequence originates from a woman aged 18-29 years in good health and CMV-seropositive. The CDR3 DNA sequence: TGTGCCAGTAGCGTAGGACAGGGCAATCAGCCCCAGCATTTT. Amino acid sequence: CASSVGQGNQPQHF.